The 2 T cell receptor beta chains given below trace back to one sample, sequenced in a study of cytomegalovirus exposure and HLA in healthy donors (dated by TCRdb to the late 2010s). The library relied on the immunoSEQ multiplex PCR assay. For the multiplex PCR, a mixture combining 60 forward primers for TCR Vbeta segments and 13 reverse primers for TCR Jbeta segments was used. TCRdb re-hosts the immuneACCESS table, in-frame sequences only. Its copies lack some clones; in the studies checked, an unresolved V gene accounts for under half of them, and the cause for the rest is not known. This sample has around 150,000 clones in its table, and roughly 77% of those were observed once. Of the sample, more than 3.5% falls within the top ten clones. The source material was PBMCs. These receptors came from a man aged 25 to 40 in good health and CMV-seropositive.

The CDR3 DNA is TGTGCCAGCAGCGCCTTGACAGGGAACACTGAAGCTTTCTTT. It encodes CASSALTGNTEAFF. The chain carries TRBV5-6 and TRBJ1-1; a weak D match, TRBD1 (6 bases). Germline V lookup: CDR1 SGHDT, CDR2 YYEEEE. This CDR3 contains 14 residues. Trimming removed 4 bases from V and 1 base from J, with 11 bases in between. The whole variable domain, filled in from reference TRBV5-6 and TRBJ1-1, reads DAGVTQSPTHLIKTRGQQVTLRCSPKSGHDTVSWYQQALGQGPQFIFQYYEEEERQRGNFPDRFSGHQFPNYSSELNVNALLLGDSALYLCASSALTGNTEAFFGQGTRLTVV.

The chain couples TRBV7-2 to TRBJ2-7; D is perhaps TRBD1 (5 bases). The CDR3 is 15 amino acids. The ends were cut back, 1 base at V and 2 bases at J, with 12 bases in the middle. Germline CDR1 SGHTA, CDR2 FQGNSA. CDR3: CASSLGLREPYEQYF. Written as DNA, the CDR3 is TGTGCCAGCAGCTTAGGTCTCAGGGAACCCTACGAGCAGTACTTC.